The 3 T cell receptor beta chains given below trace back to one sample, sequenced in a study of blood T cell repertoires in COVID-19. Profiled with immunoSEQ multiplex PCR; TCRdb holds only in-frame clones, not every one. The sample yields under 300,000 clones, 65% to 85% seen once. The specimen sequenced was peripheral blood. Receptor source: a woman between 40 and 55 years old who had recovered from COVID-19.

This sequence joins TRBV19 and TRBJ2-1; 10 bases are a match to TRBD2. This CDR3 region has 14 residues. With V trimmed by 5 bases and J by 8 bases, 6 bases remained unmatched. Germline values: CDR1 LNHDA, CDR2 SQIVND (reference sequence). CDR3: CASSQAGGVDEQFF. DNA of the CDR3: TGTGCCAGTAGTCAAGCGGGGGGGGTAGATGAGCAGTTCTTC.

The genes are TRBV5-1 and TRBJ1-1; 8 nucleotides line up with TRBD1. The CDR3 is made up of 16 amino acids. The germline V gene has CDR1 SGHRS and CDR2 YFSETQ. V lost 0 bases, J lost 4 bases, and 8 bases stayed unmatched. The CDR3, as DNA: TGCGCCAGCAGCTTGGCCTACAGGGGGAGTTCCACTGAAGCTTTCTTT. This translates into CASSLAYRGSSTEAFF.

This chain connects TRBV4-2 to TRBJ1-4, with TRBD1 matching 7 bases. Germline V gene data show CDR1 as LGHNA and CDR2 as YNFKEQ. Trimming removed 3 bases from V and 0 bases from J; junction bases left unmatched: 10. This CDR3 spans 18 amino acids. The CDR3 nucleotides read TGTGCCAGCAGCCACCCTTCCGGGACAGTTGCAACTAATGAAAAACTGTTTTTT. Translation gives CASSHPSGTVATNEKLFF.